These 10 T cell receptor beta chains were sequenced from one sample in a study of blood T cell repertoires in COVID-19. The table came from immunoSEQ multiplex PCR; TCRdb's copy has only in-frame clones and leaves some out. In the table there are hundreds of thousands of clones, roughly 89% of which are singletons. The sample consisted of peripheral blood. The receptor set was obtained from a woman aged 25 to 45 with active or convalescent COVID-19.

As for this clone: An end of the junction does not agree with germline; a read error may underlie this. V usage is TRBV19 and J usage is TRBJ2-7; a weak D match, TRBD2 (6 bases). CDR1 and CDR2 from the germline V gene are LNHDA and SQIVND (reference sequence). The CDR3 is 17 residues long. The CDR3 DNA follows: TGTGCCAGTAGTTTAGACCCGGTGTGGACGGGGGCCTACGAGCAGTACTTC. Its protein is CASSLDPVWTGAYEQYF.

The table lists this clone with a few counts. In DNA form, the CDR3 reads TGTGCCAGCACCCCCGGACAGGTTGTCCACGAGCAGTACTTC. This codes for CASTPGQVVHEQYF. The genes are TRBV28 and TRBJ2-7; TRBD1 agrees at 7 bases. The CDR3 runs to 14 residues. Germline V CDR1 and CDR2: MDHEN, SYDVKM. The ends lost 7 bases at V and 5 bases at J; junction bases unmatched: 11.

The CDR3 region is CASSSLSGVGQETQYF. DNA of the CDR3: TGTGCCAGCAGCTCCTTGTCGGGGGTTGGGCAAGAGACCCAGTACTTC. The chain links TRBV7-6 to TRBJ2-5, with D tentatively TRBD2 (6 bases). Per germline, CDR1 SGHVS and CDR2 FNYEAQ. Trimming stripped 4 bases from V and 2 bases from J, with 17 bases between. This CDR3 has 16 residues.

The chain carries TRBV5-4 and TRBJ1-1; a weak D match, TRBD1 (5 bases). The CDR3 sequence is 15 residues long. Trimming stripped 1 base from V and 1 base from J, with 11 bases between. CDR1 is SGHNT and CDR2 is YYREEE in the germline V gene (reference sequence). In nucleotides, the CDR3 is TGTGCCAGCAGCTTGAGTCGGGGGGAGAACACTGAAGCTTTCTTT. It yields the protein CASSLSRGENTEAFF.

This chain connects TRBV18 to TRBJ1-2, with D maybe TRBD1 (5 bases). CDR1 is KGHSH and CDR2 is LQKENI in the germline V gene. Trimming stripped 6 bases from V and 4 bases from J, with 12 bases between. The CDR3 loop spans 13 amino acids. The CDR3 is CASSKDISYGYTF. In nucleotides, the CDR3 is TGTGCCAGCTCCAAGGACATTAGCTATGGCTACACCTTC.

The CDR3 DNA reads TGTGCCAGCAGTTGGACTAGCGGGAGTTCCCACGAGCAGTACTTC. It is translated as CASSWTSGSSHEQYF. The chain combines TRBV2 with TRBJ2-7; 13 nucleotides align to TRBD2. This CDR3 region has 15 residues. Per the germline V gene, CDR1 is SNHLY and CDR2 is FYNNEI. Trimming took 5 bases from V and 5 from J; bases not matched to a gene: 6. The full variable domain, with the rest looked up from reference TRBV2 and TRBJ2-7, is EPEVTQTPSHQVTQMGQEVILRCVPISNHLYFYWYRQILGQKVEFLVSFYNNEISEKSEIFDDQFSVERPDGSNFTLKIRSTKLEDSAMYFCASSWTSGSSHEQYFGPGTRLTVT.

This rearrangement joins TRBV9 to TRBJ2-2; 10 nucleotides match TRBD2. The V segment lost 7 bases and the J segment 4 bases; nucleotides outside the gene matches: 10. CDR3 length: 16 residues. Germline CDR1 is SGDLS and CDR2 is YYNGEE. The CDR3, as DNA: TGTGCCAGCGCCAGAGCGGGAGGGCTTGGCACCGGGGAGCTGTTTTTT. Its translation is CASARAGGLGTGELFF.

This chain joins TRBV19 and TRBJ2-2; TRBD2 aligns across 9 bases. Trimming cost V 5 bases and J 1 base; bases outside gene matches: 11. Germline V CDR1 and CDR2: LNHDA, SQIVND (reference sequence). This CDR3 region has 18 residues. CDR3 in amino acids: CASSFHSTTSGNTGELFF. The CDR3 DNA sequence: TGTGCCAGTAGTTTCCACTCAACGACTAGCGGGAACACCGGGGAGCTGTTTTTT.

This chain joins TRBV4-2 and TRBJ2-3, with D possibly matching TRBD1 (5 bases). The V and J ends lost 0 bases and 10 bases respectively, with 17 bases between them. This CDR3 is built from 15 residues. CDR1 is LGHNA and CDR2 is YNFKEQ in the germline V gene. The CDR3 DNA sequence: TGTGCCAGCAGCCAAGAGACCACTACTGGGGCGTCGCAGTATTTT. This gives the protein CASSQETTTGASQYF.

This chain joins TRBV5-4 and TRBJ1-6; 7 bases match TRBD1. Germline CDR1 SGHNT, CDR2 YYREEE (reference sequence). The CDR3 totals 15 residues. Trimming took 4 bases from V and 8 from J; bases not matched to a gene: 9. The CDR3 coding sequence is TGTGCCAGCAGCCACGGACAGGAAATTGATTCACCCCTCCACTTT. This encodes CASSHGQEIDSPLHF.